This entry is about one T cell receptor (beta chain). The CDR3 has 16 residues. After removal of 5 bases from V and 8 bases from J, the junction contained 10 bases not matched to a gene. In germline, CDR1 is MDHEN, CDR2 SYDVKM. These data belong to a study of cytomegalovirus exposure and HLA in healthy donors. Both 60 Vbeta primers and 13 Jbeta primers went into the PCR. Clones were read by immunoSEQ multiplex PCR, and TCRdb kept only the in-frame ones, dropping some. The sample records a few hundred thousand clones, approximately 79% being singletons. Sequencing was carried out using PBMCs. The TCR sequence derives from a man aged 18 to 35 in good health and CMV-seronegative. This rearrangement joins TRBV28 to TRBJ2-1; 12 positions agree with TRBD2. The DNA for the CDR3 is TGTGCCAGCAGTAAATCTAGCGGGGGGGCCTCGTATGAGCAGTTCTTC. Protein sequence: CASSKSSGGASYEQFF.